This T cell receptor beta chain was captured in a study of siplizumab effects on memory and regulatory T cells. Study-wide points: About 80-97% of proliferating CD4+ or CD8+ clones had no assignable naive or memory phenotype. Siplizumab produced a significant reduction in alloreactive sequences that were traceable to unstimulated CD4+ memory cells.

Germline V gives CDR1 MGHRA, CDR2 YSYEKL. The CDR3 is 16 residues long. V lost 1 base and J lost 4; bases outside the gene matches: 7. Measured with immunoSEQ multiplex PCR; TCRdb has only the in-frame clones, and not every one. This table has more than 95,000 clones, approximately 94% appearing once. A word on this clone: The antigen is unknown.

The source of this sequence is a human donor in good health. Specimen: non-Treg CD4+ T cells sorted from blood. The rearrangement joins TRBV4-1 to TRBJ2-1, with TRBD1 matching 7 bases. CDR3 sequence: CASSQVKGTAYNEQFF. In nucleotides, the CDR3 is TGCGCCAGCAGCCAAGTTAAGGGGACAGCTTACAATGAGCAGTTCTTC.